Described below is a single T cell receptor beta chain sequence and its context. These data come from a study of blood T cell repertoires in COVID-19. In the study overall: Samples of COVID-19 (acute and convalescent) were obtained from the United States, Italy and Spain. In each case, the material was cDNA or gDNA derived from T cells, B-cell-depleted T cells, or PBMCs.

The V gene lost 2 bases and the J gene lost 2 bases, with 10 bases spanning the gap. Per the germline V gene, CDR1 is MNHEY and CDR2 is SVGAGI. The CDR3 totals 15 residues. As processed by the authors: Nucleated cell counts were estimated from reference gene primer amplification. Sequenced by immunoSEQ multiplex PCR; TCRdb stores in-frame clones only, minus some. V and J calls and clone size follow that table, whereas D and trimming were derived from the DNA. Of tens of thousands of clones listed, approximately 76% are singletons. The chain couples TRBV6-5 to TRBJ1-3; D might be TRBD1 (5 bases). The sample was peripheral blood. This TCR derives from a man aged 65 to 85 with acute or convalescent COVID-19. The CDR3 region has the DNA TGTGCCAGCAGTTACGGGGGGGTAACTGGAAACACCATATATTTT. Translated, it gives CASSYGGVTGNTIYF.